Below are 23 T cell receptor beta chains sequenced from a single sample in a study of blood T cell repertoires in COVID-19. TCRdb's table, derived via immunoSEQ multiplex PCR, lists solely in-frame clones and lacks some. The sample comprises 180,000 or so clones, roughly 84% of which are singletons, and roughly 7% rests with the top ten. The specimen was PBMCs or T cells enriched from blood (not recorded which). These receptors originate from a man in his forties or fifties who had recovered from COVID-19.

The genes are TRBV19 and TRBJ1-5; 8 nucleotides line up with TRBD1. V was pared by 6 bases and J by 5 bases, with 9 bases of the junction left unmatched. Looked up from germline, CDR1 is LNHDA and CDR2 is SQIVND (reference sequence). The length of the CDR3 is 15 residues. CDR3 residues: CASSPTDRDHQPQHF. The CDR3 nucleotides read TGTGCCAGTAGCCCCACGGACAGGGACCATCAGCCCCAGCATTTT.

The gene calls are TRBV3-1 (or the pseudogene TRBV3-2) and TRBJ1-1; unclear D gene. The V gene lost 3 bases and the J gene lost 1 base, with 12 bases spanning the gap. Germline CDR1 and CDR2: LGHDT and YNNKEL (reference sequence). The CDR3 extends over 15 amino acids. This CDR3 is CASSHSATGNTEAFF. The CDR3 DNA follows: TGTGCCAGCAGCCACTCGGCGACTGGGAACACTGAAGCTTTCTTT.

This rearrangement joins TRBV4-2 to TRBJ2-5; tentatively, D is TRBD1 (6 bases). Trimming left V 2 bases short and J 4 bases short, with 14 bases between. Germline CDR1 LGHNA, CDR2 YNFKEQ. The CDR3 is 15 residues long. The CDR3 loop is CASSQNRESVETQYF. The CDR3, as DNA: TGTGCCAGCAGCCAAAACAGGGAATCTGTAGAGACCCAGTACTTC.

This clone was counted a single time. V is TRBV5-1 and J is TRBJ2-1; 14 positions match TRBD2. J was trimmed by 9 bases and V by 4 bases; bases with no gene match: 6. CDR3 length: 15 amino acids. Germline loops: CDR1 SGHRS, CDR2 YFSETQ. CDR3 residues: CASSKGLAGDSEQFF. CDR3 DNA: TGCGCCAGCAGCAAGGGACTAGCGGGGGATAGTGAGCAGTTCTTC.

This clone was found once. The CDR3 reads CASSRDRGRDGYTF. CDR3 coding DNA: TGTGCCAGCAGCCGGGACAGGGGACGAGATGGCTACACCTTC. The gene calls are TRBV5-4 and TRBJ1-2, with 10 bases fitting TRBD1. Germline V gives CDR1 SGHNT, CDR2 YYREEE (reference sequence). Trimming took 4 bases from V and 6 from J; bases not matched to a gene: 6. The CDR3 is made up of 14 amino acids.

This chain uses TRBV3-1 (or the pseudogene TRBV3-2) with TRBJ2-1; a weak D match, TRBD2 (7 bases). Trimming removed 6 bases at V and 6 bases at J, with 15 bases between. Looked up from germline, CDR1 is LGHDT and CDR2 is YNNKEL (reference sequence). CDR3 length equals 14 residues. In nucleotides, the CDR3 is TGTGCCAGCAGAGGCGGGGGCGCACCCAATGAGCAGTTCTTC. This translates into CASRGGGAPNEQFF.

The rearrangement links TRBV28 to TRBJ2-1; no firm D call. Germline V CDR1 and CDR2: MDHEN, SYDVKM. This CDR3 is built from 12 residues. V was clipped by 5 bases and J by 15 bases, with 17 bases between them. This chain's CDR3 is CASSTDSVRSFF. The CDR3 DNA reads TGTGCCAGCAGTACCGACTCAGTCCGGTCGTTCTTC.

This clone was detected only once. The J gene is TRBJ1-1, the V gene TRBV3-1 (or the pseudogene TRBV3-2); 8 nucleotides align to TRBD1. V dropped 1 base and J dropped 11; count of bases not matched to a gene: 9. Germline V CDR1 and CDR2: LGHDT, YNNKEL (reference sequence). CDR3 length: 14 amino acids. The CDR3 DNA reads TGTGCCAGCAGCCAAGGCACCAGGGGGCCGGGGGCTTTCTTT. It specifies CASSQGTRGPGAFF.

Note on this clone: The identical CDR3 is also encoded by other nucleotide sequences in the sample. The V gene is TRBV3-1 (or the pseudogene TRBV3-2), the J gene TRBJ2-1; 11 bases match TRBD2. V was pared by 1 base and J by 4 bases, with 3 bases of the junction left unmatched. CDR3 length: 16 residues. Germline CDR1 is LGHDT and CDR2 is YNNKEL (reference sequence). CDR3 residues: CASSQGSGGGYNEQFF. The CDR3 coding sequence is TGTGCCAGCAGCCAAGGTAGCGGGGGGGGATACAATGAGCAGTTCTTC.

The V call is TRBV7-8, the J call TRBJ1-5, with 7 bases identical to TRBD1. CDR3 length: 16 amino acids. Trimming removed 5 bases from V and 0 bases from J; junction bases left unmatched: 7. Germline CDR1 is SGHVS and CDR2 is FQNEAQ. CDR3 loop: CASSTRQGYSNQPQHF. The CDR3 DNA sequence: TGTGCCAGCAGCACCCGACAGGGCTATAGCAATCAGCCCCAGCATTTT.

V usage is TRBV27 and J usage is TRBJ2-7; 7 bases are a match to TRBD1. The germline CDR1 and CDR2 sequences are MNHEY and SMNVEV (reference sequence). This CDR3 comprises 14 residues. Trimming at V came to 4 bases and at J to 0 bases, leaving 3 bases not matched to a gene. The CDR3 loop reads CASSWGQNSYEQYF. The CDR3 DNA sequence: TGTGCCAGCAGTTGGGGACAGAACTCCTACGAGCAGTACTTC.

The rearrangement joins TRBV19 to TRBJ1-2; D is unresolved. Germline V gives CDR1 LNHDA, CDR2 SQIVND (reference sequence). Between the trimmed V and J ends, which lost 3 bases and 4 bases, there was a span of 12 bases. This CDR3 has 14 amino acids. CDR3 bases: TGTGCCAGTAGTATCAAGCGACTTACCTATGGCTACACCTTC. This encodes CASSIKRLTYGYTF.

The chain recombines TRBV13 with TRBJ2-7; D gene uncertain. The CDR3 has 12 residues. V dropped 3 bases and J dropped 1 base, with 4 bases sitting between them. Per the germline V gene, CDR1 is PRHDT and CDR2 is FYEKMQ (reference sequence). Here the CDR3 DNA reads TGTGCCAGCAGCTTTTTATCCTACGAGCAGTACTTC. Its translation is CASSFLSYEQYF.

The gene calls are TRBV2 and TRBJ1-1, with 9 bases fitting TRBD1. The CDR3 is 13 residues long. The germline V gene has CDR1 SNHLY and CDR2 FYNNEI. The V and J ends lost 6 bases and 2 bases, in that order; junction bases with no gene match: 1. This CDR3 is CASRQGANTEAFF. CDR3 sequence (DNA): TGTGCCAGCAGACAGGGGGCAAACACTGAAGCTTTCTTT.

The chain joins TRBV6-5 to TRBJ1-1, with a tentative D call TRBD1 (5 bases). The CDR3 consists of 13 residues. Per the germline V gene, CDR1 is MNHEY and CDR2 is SVGAGI. Trimming left V 0 bases short and J 7 bases short, with 9 bases between. As DNA, the CDR3 is TGTGCCAGCAGTTACTCGGGGCAGTTTGAAGCTTTCTTT. This gives the protein CASSYSGQFEAFF.

V is TRBV7-2 and J is TRBJ1-2; D remains unclear. There are 13 residues in the CDR3. V was shortened by 4 bases and J by 7 bases, with 13 bases between the two germline ends. Germline V lookup: CDR1 SGHTA, CDR2 FQGNSA. The CDR3 DNA reads TGTGCCAGCAGCTCCCAGTTCGGGAGTGGCTACACCTTC. It translates to CASSSQFGSGYTF.

Here the CDR3 DNA reads TGTGCCAGCAGCCAAGGGGGCGGGGTACTACCAGAAGCTTTCTTT. It specifies CASSQGGGVLPEAFF. The chain links TRBV4-2 to TRBJ1-1; maybe TRBD1 (5 bases). The CDR3 contains 15 residues. Looked up from germline, CDR1 is LGHNA and CDR2 is YNFKEQ. Trimming removed 1 base from V and 8 bases from J, with 17 bases in between.

This clone was seen more than once but under ten times. The CDR3 DNA sequence: TGTGCCAGCAGCGAGGGACAGGGCTTTAGGGGCTACACCTTC. Its protein product is CASSEGQGFRGYTF. V is TRBV3-1 (or the pseudogene TRBV3-2) and J is TRBJ1-2; 9 nucleotides agree with TRBD1. The CDR3 has 14 residues. CDR1 LGHDT and CDR2 YNNKEL come from the germline V gene (reference sequence). V trimming: 5 bases; J trimming: 8 bases; junction bases outside the gene matches: 9.

The V gene is TRBV7-9, the J gene TRBJ2-3, with a tentative D call TRBD1 (6 bases). Germline V gives CDR1 SEHNR, CDR2 FQNEAQ (reference sequence). The CDR3 sequence is 15 residues long. V lost 0 bases and J lost 2, with 9 bases in between. The CDR3 nucleotides read TGTGCCAGCAGCTTAGCACAGGGTTTCACAGATACGCAGTATTTT. This codes for CASSLAQGFTDTQYF.

The CDR3 DNA reads TGTGCCAGCAGTTACACAAAGTTTGAAAACACCATATATTTT. Its translation: CASSYTKFENTIYF. The rearrangement uses TRBV6-5 and TRBJ1-3; unclear D gene. Germline V gene sequence: CDR1 MNHEY, CDR2 SVGAGI. The CDR3 is made up of 14 amino acids. V lost 2 bases and J 6 bases, leaving 11 bases between the germline ends.

V usage is TRBV4-1 and J usage is TRBJ1-2; 8 bases are a match to TRBD1. The CDR3 runs to 18 residues. Germline-derived CDR1 and CDR2 are MGHRA and YSYEKL. V lost 1 base and J lost 3; bases outside the gene matches: 13. CDR3 in amino acids: CASSQGLRIPGQDYGYTF. DNA for the CDR3: TGCGCCAGCAGCCAAGGTTTACGAATCCCGGGACAGGACTATGGCTACACCTTC.

The chain carries TRBV3-1 (or the pseudogene TRBV3-2) and TRBJ2-2; no definite D call. The CDR3 extends over 13 amino acids. Trimming took off 1 base at V and 7 bases at J, with 7 bases between the two ends. Germline assignment: CDR1 LGHDT and CDR2 YNNKEL (reference sequence). The CDR3 region is CASSQVAYGELFF. Written as DNA, the CDR3 is TGTGCCAGCAGCCAAGTCGCCTACGGGGAGCTGTTTTTT.

The chain links TRBV5-1 to TRBJ2-5; 13 bases fit TRBD2. With 4 bases clipped from V and 2 bases from J, the junction kept 8 bases outside the gene matches. The germline CDR1 and CDR2 sequences are SGHRS and YFSETQ. The CDR3 sequence is 17 residues long. CDR3 region: CASSPGLAGDQQETQYF. In nucleotides, the CDR3 is TGCGCCAGCAGCCCAGGACTAGCGGGGGATCAGCAAGAGACCCAGTACTTC. Complete variable domain (other parts from reference TRBV5-1 and TRBJ2-5): KAGVTQTPRYLIKTRGQQVTLSCSPISGHRSVSWYQQTPGQGLQFLFEYFSETQRNKGNFPGRFSGRQFSNSRSEMNVSTLELGDSALYLCASSPGLAGDQQETQYFGPGTRLLVL.